This T cell receptor (beta chain) was documented in a study of glioma-infiltrating T cells after dendritic cell vaccination. Time point in this sample: after dendritic cell vaccination, including at tumor progression/relapse. There are 14 residues in the CDR3. Germline CDR1 reads MNHEY; CDR2 reads SVGAGI. V shed 7 bases, J shed 5 bases, and the junction held 7 bases outside the gene matches. Produced via immunoSEQ multiplex PCR; TCRdb's table is partial and in-frame only. The data show 50,000 to 70,000 clones, around 85% seen once. Sequenced material: blood, taken after dendritic cell vaccination. The origin of this receptor is a human donor with glioblastoma. The chain has TRBV6-5 and TRBJ1-2; 10 bases fit TRBD1. The DNA of the CDR3 is TGTGCCAGCATCCCGCGGACAGGGGGTTATGGCTACACCTTC. This encodes CASIPRTGGYGYTF.